Listed below are T cell receptor beta chains from one sample, sequenced in a study of blood T cell repertoires in COVID-19. The data were produced by immunoSEQ multiplex PCR, yet TCRdb's version contains in-frame clones alone and is incomplete. The data contain about 24,000 clones, 89% of them singletons. Sequenced sample: peripheral blood. These receptor sequences come from a human donor in a cohort sampled during active COVID-19. Both conserved end residues are part of each CDR3. D genes are given only for firm matches. Clone size is stated in some rows and not others, as once, few, many or a class when expanded.

TRBD2,TRBV3-1/TRBV3-2,TRBJ2-3,NA,CASSRTSGGSTDTQYF,TGTGCCAGCAGCCGCACTAGCGGGGGAAGCACAGATACGCAGTATTTT
NA,TRBV5-1,TRBJ1-1,NA,CASAATSMNTEAFF,TGCGCCTCAGCAGCGACCAGCATGAACACTGAAGCTTTCTTT
NA,TRBV5-6,TRBJ2-7,NA,CASSLGPSSVSYEQYF,TGTGCCAGCAGCTTGGGGCCCAGTTCAGTCTCCTACGAGCAGTACTTC
TRBD2,TRBV28,TRBJ2-1,NA,CASSLDGTSASFSYNEQFF,TGTGCCAGCAGTTTAGATGGGACTAGCGCCTCCTTCTCCTACAATGAGCAGTTCTTC
TRBD2,TRBV6-5,TRBJ2-4,once,CASSYGLASKNIQYF,TGTGCCAGCAGTTACGGACTAGCGTCCAAAAACATTCAGTACTTC
NA,TRBV7-2,TRBJ2-7,NA,CASSHSYEQYF,TGTGCCAGCAGCCACTCCTACGAGCAGTACTTC
TRBD1,TRBV9,TRBJ1-2,NA,CASSVGGRGQGYTF,TGTGCCAGCAGCGTAGGCGGCAGGGGGCAAGGCTACACCTTC
TRBD2,TRBV11-2,TRBJ2-7,NA,CASSPQLGTSGTYEQYF,TGTGCCAGCAGCCCCCAGCTAGGGACTAGCGGAACATACGAGCAGTACTTC
TRBD2,TRBV2,TRBJ2-3,NA,CASNPGTTPADTQYF,TGTGCCAGCAATCCCGGGACTACCCCGGCAGATACGCAGTATTTT
TRBD1,TRBV18,TRBJ1-5,NA,CASSPDRGYQPQHF,TGTGCCAGCTCACCCGACAGGGGATATCAGCCCCAGCATTTT
TRBD1,TRBV3-1/TRBV3-2,TRBJ2-3,NA,CASSRTGGGADTQYF,TGTGCCAGCAGCCGTACAGGGGGCGGGGCAGATACGCAGTATTTT
TRBD2,TRBV6-5,TRBJ2-2,once,CASSYSAGVHTGELFF,TGTGCCAGCAGTTACTCGGCGGGGGTACACACCGGGGAGCTGTTTTTT
TRBD2,TRBV4-3,TRBJ2-2,NA,CASSQGLAEYTGELFF,TGCGCCAGCAGCCAAGGCCTAGCGGAATACACCGGGGAGCTGTTTTTT
NA,TRBV27,TRBJ2-7,NA,CASSFLTGRPYEQYF,TGTGCCAGCAGTTTTCTGACAGGCCGACCCTACGAGCAGTACTTC
TRBD2,TRBV7-8,TRBJ2-1,NA,CASSLGGGVSYNEQFF,TGTGCCAGCAGCTTAGGCGGGGGAGTCTCCTACAATGAGCAGTTCTTC
NA,TRBV4-1,TRBJ2-7,NA,CASSQENGGAYEQYF,TGCGCCAGCAGCCAAGAAAACGGCGGAGCCTACGAGCAGTACTTC
NA,TRBV5-4,TRBJ2-7,NA,CASSTLDRTYEQYF,TGTGCCAGCAGCACCTTAGACAGGACCTACGAGCAGTACTTC
TRBD2,TRBV2,TRBJ2-3,NA,CAGLAGAGDTQYF,TGTGCCGGACTAGCGGGGGCAGGAGATACGCAGTATTTT
NA,TRBV4-2,TRBJ2-5,NA,CASSHAPGAQETQYF,TGTGCCAGCAGCCACGCTCCGGGAGCACAAGAGACCCAGTACTTC
NA,TRBV7-2,TRBJ1-5,NA,CASSFYGQPQHF,TGTGCCAGCAGCTTCTACGGTCAGCCCCAGCATTTT
NA,TRBV5-4,TRBJ1-1,NA,CASSRTGGNTEAFF,TGTGCCAGCAGCCGGACCGGGGGGAACACTGAAGCTTTCTTT
NA,TRBV7-2,TRBJ2-7,NA,CASSSYQGMEYF,TGTGCCAGCAGCTCCTACCAGGGGATGGAGTACTTC
TRBD1,TRBV6-2/TRBV6-3,TRBJ1-1,NA,CASSPRGSNTEAFF,TGTGCCAGCAGCCCCAGGGGGTCGAACACTGAAGCTTTCTTT
NA,TRBV30,TRBJ2-1,NA,CAWSPSVGEQFF,TGTGCCTGGAGTCCAAGCGTGGGTGAGCAGTTCTTC
TRBD1,TRBV5-1,TRBJ2-2,NA,CASSQTGDTGELFF,TGCGCCAGCAGCCAGACAGGGGACACCGGGGAGCTGTTTTTT
NA,TRBV30,TRBJ1-6,NA,CAWARMGRGSPLHF,TGTGCCTGGGCCAGGATGGGGAGGGGTTCACCCCTCCACTTT